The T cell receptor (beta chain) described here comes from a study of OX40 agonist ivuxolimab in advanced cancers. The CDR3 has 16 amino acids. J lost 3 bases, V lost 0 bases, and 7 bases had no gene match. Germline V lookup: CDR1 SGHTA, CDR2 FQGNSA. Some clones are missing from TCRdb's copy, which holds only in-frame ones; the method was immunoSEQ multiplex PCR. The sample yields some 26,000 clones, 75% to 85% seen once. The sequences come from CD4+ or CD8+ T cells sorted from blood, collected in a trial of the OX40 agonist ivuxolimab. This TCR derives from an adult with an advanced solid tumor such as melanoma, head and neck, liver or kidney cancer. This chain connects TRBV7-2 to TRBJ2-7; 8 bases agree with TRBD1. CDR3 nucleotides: TGTGCCAGCAGCTTAGCCGCACAGGGGGTATACTACGAGCAGTACTTC. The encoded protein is CASSLAAQGVYYEQYF.